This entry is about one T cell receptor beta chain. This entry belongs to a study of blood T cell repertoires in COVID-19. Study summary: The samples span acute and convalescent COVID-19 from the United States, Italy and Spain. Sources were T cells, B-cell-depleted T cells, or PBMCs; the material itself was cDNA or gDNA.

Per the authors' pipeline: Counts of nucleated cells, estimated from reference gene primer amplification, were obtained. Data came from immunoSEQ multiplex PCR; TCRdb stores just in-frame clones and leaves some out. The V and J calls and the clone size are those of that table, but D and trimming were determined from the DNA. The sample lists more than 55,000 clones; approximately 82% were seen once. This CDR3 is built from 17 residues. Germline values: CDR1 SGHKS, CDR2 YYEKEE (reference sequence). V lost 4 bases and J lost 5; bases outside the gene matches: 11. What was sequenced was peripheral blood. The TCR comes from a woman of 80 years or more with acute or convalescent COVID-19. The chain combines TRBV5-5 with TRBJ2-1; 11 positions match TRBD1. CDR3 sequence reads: CASSPPWTGGVNNEQFF. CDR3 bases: TGTGCCAGCAGCCCACCCTGGACAGGGGGCGTCAACAATGAGCAGTTCTTC.